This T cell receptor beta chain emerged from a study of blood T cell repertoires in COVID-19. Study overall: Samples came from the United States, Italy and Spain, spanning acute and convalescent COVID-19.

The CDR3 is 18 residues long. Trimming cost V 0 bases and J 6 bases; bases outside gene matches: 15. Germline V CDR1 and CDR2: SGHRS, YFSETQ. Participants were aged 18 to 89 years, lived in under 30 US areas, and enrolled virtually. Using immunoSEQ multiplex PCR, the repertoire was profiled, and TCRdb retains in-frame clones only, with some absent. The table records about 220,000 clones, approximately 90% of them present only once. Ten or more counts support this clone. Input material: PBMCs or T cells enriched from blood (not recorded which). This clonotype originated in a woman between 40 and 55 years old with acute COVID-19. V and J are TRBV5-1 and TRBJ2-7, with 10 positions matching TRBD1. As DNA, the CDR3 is TGCGCCAGCAGCTTGGGAGGGATAGAGACAGGGGGCTTTGCCGAGCAGTACTTC. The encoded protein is CASSLGGIETGGFAEQYF.